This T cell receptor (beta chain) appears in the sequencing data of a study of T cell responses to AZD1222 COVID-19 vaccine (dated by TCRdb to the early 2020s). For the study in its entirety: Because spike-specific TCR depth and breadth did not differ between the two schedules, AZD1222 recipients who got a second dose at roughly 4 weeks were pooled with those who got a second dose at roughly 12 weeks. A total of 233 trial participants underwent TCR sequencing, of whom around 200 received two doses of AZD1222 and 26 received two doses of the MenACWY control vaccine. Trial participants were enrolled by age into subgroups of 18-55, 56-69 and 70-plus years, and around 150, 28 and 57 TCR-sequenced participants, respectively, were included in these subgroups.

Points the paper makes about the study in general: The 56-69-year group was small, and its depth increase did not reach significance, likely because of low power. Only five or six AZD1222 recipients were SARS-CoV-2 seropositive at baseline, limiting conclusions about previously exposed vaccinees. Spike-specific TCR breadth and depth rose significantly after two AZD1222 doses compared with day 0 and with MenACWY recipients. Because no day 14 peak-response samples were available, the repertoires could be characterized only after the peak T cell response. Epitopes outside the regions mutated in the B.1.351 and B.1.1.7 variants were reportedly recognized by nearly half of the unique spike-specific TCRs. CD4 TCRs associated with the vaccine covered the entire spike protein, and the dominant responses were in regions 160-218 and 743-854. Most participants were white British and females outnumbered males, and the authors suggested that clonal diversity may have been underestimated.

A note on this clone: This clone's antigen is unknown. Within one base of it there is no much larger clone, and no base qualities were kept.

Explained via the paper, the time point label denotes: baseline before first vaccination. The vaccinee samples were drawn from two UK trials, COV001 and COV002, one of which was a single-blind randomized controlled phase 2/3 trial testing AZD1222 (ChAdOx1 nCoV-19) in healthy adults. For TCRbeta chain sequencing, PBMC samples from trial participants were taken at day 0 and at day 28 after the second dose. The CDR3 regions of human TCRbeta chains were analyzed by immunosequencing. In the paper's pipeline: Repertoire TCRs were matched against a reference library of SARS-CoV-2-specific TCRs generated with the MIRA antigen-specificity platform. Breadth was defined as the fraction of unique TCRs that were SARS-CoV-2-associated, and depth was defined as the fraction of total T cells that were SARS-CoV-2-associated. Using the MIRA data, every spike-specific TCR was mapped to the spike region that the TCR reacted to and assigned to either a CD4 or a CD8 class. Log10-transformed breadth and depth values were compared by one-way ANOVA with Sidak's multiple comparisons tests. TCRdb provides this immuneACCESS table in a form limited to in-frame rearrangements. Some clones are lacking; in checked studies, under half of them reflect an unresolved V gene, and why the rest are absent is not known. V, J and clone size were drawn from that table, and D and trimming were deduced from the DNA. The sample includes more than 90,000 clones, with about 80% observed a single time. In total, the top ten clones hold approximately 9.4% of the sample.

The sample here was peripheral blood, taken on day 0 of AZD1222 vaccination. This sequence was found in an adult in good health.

The DNA is as follows: TGTGCCAGCAGATTACGCGGGGGGCGAGATACGCAGTATTTT. It encodes CASRLRGGRDTQYF. The sequence joins TRBV2 to TRBJ2-3, with 8 bases matching TRBD2. CDR1 SNHLY and CDR2 FYNNEI were looked up in the germline V gene. From cysteine to phenylalanine, the CDR3 is 14 amino acids long. Only the CDR3 region is kept as DNA, spanning 42 bases read in frame from base 1. Trimming accounts for 6 bases at V and 5 bases at J, while the number of junction bases matched to no gene is 7.